This T cell receptor beta chain was recorded in a study of post-analysis software for immune sequencing data. On this clonotype itself: Its antigen remains unknown. A single base separates this from a much larger clone, so it may be a read error.

The CDR3 has 14 residues. Germline V gives CDR1 LGHDT, CDR2 YNNKEL (reference sequence). Unique molecular identifiers were built into the TCR beta cDNA libraries. In TCRdb, the PCR reads were re-called with MiXCR into one record per CDR3 protein. The data hold over 250,000 distinct CDR3 sequences, with 36% observed a single time. General study results and limits: Controls had lower frequencies than patients of four or five TRBV segments, which included TRBV5-6, TRBV5-1 and TRBV20-1.

The chain recombines TRBV3-1 with TRBJ2-1; TRBD2 aligns across 7 bases. This clonotype originated in a girl between 5 and 17 years old with multiple sclerosis. Sequencing was performed on blood. The CDR3 region is CACSHRTRLNEQFF. The CDR3 coding sequence is TGTGCCTGCAGCCACCGGACTAGACTCAATGAGCAGTTCTTC.